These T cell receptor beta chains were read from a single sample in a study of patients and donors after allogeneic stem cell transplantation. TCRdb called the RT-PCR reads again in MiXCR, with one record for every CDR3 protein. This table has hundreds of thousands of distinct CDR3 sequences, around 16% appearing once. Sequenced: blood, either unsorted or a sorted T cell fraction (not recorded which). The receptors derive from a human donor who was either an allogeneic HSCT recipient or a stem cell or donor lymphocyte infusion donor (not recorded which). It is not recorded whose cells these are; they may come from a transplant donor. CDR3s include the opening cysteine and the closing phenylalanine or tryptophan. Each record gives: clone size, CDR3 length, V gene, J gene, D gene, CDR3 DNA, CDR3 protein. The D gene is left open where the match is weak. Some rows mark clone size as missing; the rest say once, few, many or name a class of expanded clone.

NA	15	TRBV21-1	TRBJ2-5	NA	TGTGCCAGCCGTGAGGGTCTAGCGGGAGGAGAGACCCAGTACTTC	CASREGLAGGETQYF
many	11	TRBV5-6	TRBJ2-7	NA	TGTGCCAGCAGTTTAAAGAACGAGCAGTACTTC	CASSLKNEQYF
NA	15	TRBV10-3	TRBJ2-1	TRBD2	TGTGCCATCGCCCCTGGGACTAGATCTGACAATGAGCAGTTCTTC	CAIAPGTRSDNEQFF
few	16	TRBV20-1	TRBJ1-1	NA	TGCAGTGCTAGTTCACGGACAGTTGCCATGAACACTGAAGCTTTCTTT	CSASSRTVAMNTEAFF
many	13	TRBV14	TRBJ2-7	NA	TGTGCCAGCAGCCAAGATAGGAACTACGAGCAGTACTTC	CASSQDRNYEQYF
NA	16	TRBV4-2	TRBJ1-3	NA	TGTGCCAGCAGCCAAGAAGACACCAGCTCTGGAAACACCATATATTTT	CASSQEDTSSGNTIYF
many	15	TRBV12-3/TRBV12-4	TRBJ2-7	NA	TGTGCCAGCAGTTCCTACCCCCACGGATCCTACGAGCAGTACTTC	CASSSYPHGSYEQYF
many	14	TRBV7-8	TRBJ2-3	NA	TGTGCCAGCAGCTTGTTGTTCTCCCCAGATACGCAGTATTTT	CASSLLFSPDTQYF
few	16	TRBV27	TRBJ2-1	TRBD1	TGTGCCAGCAAAACCGGGCCGGGACAGGGGGCTGTTGAGCAGTTCTTC	CASKTGPGQGAVEQFF
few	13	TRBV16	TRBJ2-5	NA	TGTGCCAGCAGCCAATCACAGGTGGAGACCCAGTACTTC	CASSQSQVETQYF
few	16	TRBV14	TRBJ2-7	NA	TGTGCCAGCAGCCGATACACGGGGGTCGGTGGCTTCGAGCAGTACTTC	CASSRYTGVGGFEQYF
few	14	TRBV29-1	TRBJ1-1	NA	TGCAGCGTTGAAGATCGTCAGATGAACACTGAAGCTTTCTTT	CSVEDRQMNTEAFF
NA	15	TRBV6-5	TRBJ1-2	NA	TGTGCCAGCAGTTACCGCCAAGCCCCTAACTATGGCTACACCTTC	CASSYRQAPNYGYTF
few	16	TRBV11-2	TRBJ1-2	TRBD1	TGTGCCAGCAGCGGCCGGGACAGGAGAGCTAACTATGGCTACACCTTC	CASSGRDRRANYGYTF
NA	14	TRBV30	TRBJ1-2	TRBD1	TGTGCCGGCACTCCCGGGACAGGGGTAGGAGGCTACACCTTC	CAGTPGTGVGGYTF
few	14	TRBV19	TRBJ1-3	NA	TGTGCCAGTAGTCAGGGAAGCGGGGGAAACACCATATATTTT	CASSQGSGGNTIYF
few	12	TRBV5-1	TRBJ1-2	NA	TGCGCCAGCAGCTCTAAAGGGGCTGGCTACACCTTC	CASSSKGAGYTF
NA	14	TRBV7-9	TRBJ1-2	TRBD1	TGTGCCAGCAGCGCCGAGGACAGGAACTATGGCTACACCTTC	CASSAEDRNYGYTF
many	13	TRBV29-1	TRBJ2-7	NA	TGCAGCGTATGGGAGGCGGGGACCTACGAGCAGTACTTC	CSVWEAGTYEQYF